These 21 T cell receptor beta chains were sequenced from one sample in a study of CD8+ T cells in alopecia areata. RNA extraction was followed by reverse transcription into cDNA, which acted as the sequencing template. TCRdb keeps only in-frame clones here, not all; method: immunoSEQ multiplex PCR. The sample has roughly 200,000 clones, about 53% seen once. Treatment reported: oral pan-JAK inhibitor, 5-10 mg twice daily. Sequenced material: CD8+ T cells sorted from blood, taken at week 24, from a patient treated with tofacitinib. Every receptor here comes from a human donor with alopecia areata.

The CDR3 DNA reads TGTGCCAGCAGTTACAGGACGGACACCGGGGAGCTGTTTTTT. This gives the protein CASSYRTDTGELFF. The V and J genes are TRBV6-5 and TRBJ2-2; D unresolved. The length of the CDR3 is 14 residues. Germline CDR1 is MNHEY and CDR2 is SVGAGI. The V and J ends lost 2 bases and 3 bases respectively, with 7 bases between them.

The CDR3 DNA reads TGTGCCAGCAGCCCGGGCGGGCAGCCCTACGAGCAGTACTTC. It is translated as CASSPGGQPYEQYF. The chain recombines TRBV9 with TRBJ2-7, with TRBD2 as a possible D gene (5 bases). The germline gives CDR1 SGDLS, CDR2 YYNGEE. This CDR3 region has 14 residues. V was clipped by 4 bases and J by 2 bases, with 13 bases between them.

The V call is TRBV13, the J call TRBJ2-3, with D uncertain. Germline V gene sequence: CDR1 PRHDT, CDR2 FYEKMQ (reference sequence). The CDR3 sequence is 12 residues long. The germline V and J ends were trimmed by 5 bases and 5 bases, with 8 bases remaining between them. The CDR3 DNA reads as TGTGCCAGCAGCATTAGGTTAGATACGCAGTATTTT. It encodes CASSIRLDTQYF.

The chain uses TRBV7-6 and TRBJ2-2; D may be TRBD1 (5 bases). CDR1 and CDR2 (germline): SGHVS, FNYEAQ. The length of the CDR3 is 13 residues. V was trimmed by 4 bases and J by 6 bases, leaving 9 bases between them. CDR3 sequence: CASSSSGPGELFF. CDR3 nucleotides: TGTGCCAGCAGCTCCTCAGGGCCCGGGGAGCTGTTTTTT.

The rearrangement joins TRBV30 to TRBJ1-1; the D is unclear. In germline, CDR1 is GTSNPN, CDR2 SVGIG (reference sequence). Trimming left V 6 bases short and J 8 bases short, with 19 bases between. There are 13 residues in the CDR3. The CDR3, as DNA: TGTGCCTGCCTACCCCGGGCCCTAGGAGAAGCTTTCTTT. Translating it yields CACLPRALGEAFF.

This rearrangement joins TRBV11-1 to TRBJ2-7, with D tentatively TRBD1 (5 bases). The V gene lost 1 base and the J gene lost 2 bases, with 12 bases spanning the gap. This CDR3 region has 15 residues. The V gene's germline CDR1 is SGHAT and CDR2 FQDESV (reference sequence). The CDR3 region is CASSLGSTEAYEQYF. DNA for the CDR3: TGTGCCAGCAGCTTAGGGTCGACAGAGGCCTACGAGCAGTACTTC. The variable domain in full, with the rest retrieved from reference TRBV11-1 and TRBJ2-7, is EAEVAQSPRYKITEKSQAVAFWCDPISGHATLYWYRQILGQGPELLVQFQDESVVDDSQLPKDRFSAERLKGVDSTLKIQPAELGDSAMYLCASSLGSTEAYEQYFGPGTRLTVT.

This clone has a handful of counts. The chain has TRBV5-4 and TRBJ2-2; D gene ambiguous. The CDR3 runs to 14 residues. Germline CDR1 SGHNT, CDR2 YYREEE (reference sequence). With 3 bases removed from V and 6 bases from J, the gap between germline ends came to 12 bases. In DNA, the CDR3 is TGTGCCAGCAGCTCAACGGGCTTTTCCGGGGAGCTGTTTTTT. This encodes CASSSTGFSGELFF.

The J gene is TRBJ1-1, the V gene TRBV15; tentatively, D is TRBD1 (5 bases). V lost 8 bases, J lost 5 bases, and 15 bases lay in between. Germline assignment: CDR1 LNHNV and CDR2 YYDKDF (reference sequence). The CDR3 length is 13 residues. The CDR3 reads CATGRGAVTEAFF. DNA of the CDR3: TGTGCCACCGGACGAGGGGCGGTGACTGAAGCTTTCTTT.

The V and J genes are TRBV30 and TRBJ1-6; D might be TRBD1 (6 bases). V lost 5 bases and J lost 7, with 15 bases in between. CDR1 and CDR2 from the germline V gene are GTSNPN and SVGIG (reference sequence). This CDR3 is built from 14 residues. The CDR3 here is CAWQAAGTNSPLHF. CDR3 coding DNA: TGTGCCTGGCAGGCGGCAGGGACAAATTCACCCCTCCACTTT.

This sequence joins TRBV6-6 and TRBJ1-1, with D possibly TRBD1 on 5 matching bases. V lost 6 bases and J 2 bases, leaving 13 bases between the germline ends. Germline V gene data show CDR1 as MNHNY and CDR2 as SVGAGI (reference sequence). CDR3 length: 14 amino acids. As DNA, the CDR3 is TGTGCCAGCAGACTCGGGACTGACAACACTGAAGCTTTCTTT. Translated, it gives CASRLGTDNTEAFF.

V gene TRBV5-6 combines with J gene TRBJ2-7; D not certain. Trimming removed 4 bases from V and 4 bases from J, with 12 bases in between. Germline CDR1 SGHDT, CDR2 YYEEEE. This CDR3 has 13 amino acids. CDR3 residues: CASSPGVGYEQYF. The CDR3 nucleotides are TGTGCCAGCAGCCCGGGTGTGGGTTACGAGCAGTACTTC.

The chain uses TRBV28 and TRBJ2-5; 7 positions match TRBD2. V trimming: 5 bases; J trimming: 1 base; junction bases outside the gene matches: 7. The germline V gene encodes CDR1 MDHEN and CDR2 SYDVKM. The CDR3 runs 15 residues. The CDR3, as DNA: TGTGCCAGCAGTAGCGGCGGGGGAAGCCAAGAGACCCAGTACTTC. This encodes CASSSGGGSQETQYF. The full variable domain, its missing parts supplied by reference TRBV28 and TRBJ2-5, is DVKVTQSSRYLVKRTGEKVFLECVQDMDHENMFWYRQDPGLGLRLIYFSYDVKMKEKGDIPEGYSVSREKKERFSLILESASTNQTSMYLCASSSGGGSQETQYFGPGTRLLVL.

This clone was seen a few times. The V gene is TRBV29-1, the J gene TRBJ1-2, with TRBD1 identical over 8 bases. V was pared by 3 bases and J by 4 bases, with 7 bases of the junction left unmatched. CDR3 length: 14 residues. Germline CDR1 reads SQVTM; CDR2 reads ANQGSEA. Here the CDR3 reads CSVDGAGGVYGYTF. CDR3 coding DNA: TGCAGCGTTGACGGCGCAGGGGGCGTCTATGGCTACACCTTC.

V is TRBV30 and J is TRBJ1-1; no definite D call. Per the germline V gene, CDR1 is GTSNPN and CDR2 is SVGIG (reference sequence). The CDR3 runs to 12 residues. V lost 3 bases and J lost 6, with 11 bases in between. The CDR3 loop is CAWRGTAAEAFF. In nucleotides, the CDR3 is TGTGCCTGGAGAGGAACGGCCGCTGAAGCTTTCTTT.

The table lists this clone with a count of one. This chain joins TRBV4-3 and TRBJ1-2; 7 bases line up with TRBD1. Germline loops: CDR1 LGHNA, CDR2 YSLEER. The trim removed 2 bases at V and 4 bases at J, leaving 7 bases unmatched. The CDR3 spans 15 residues. The DNA of the CDR3 is TGCGCCAGCAGCCAACAACAGGGGCCGGGCTATGGCTACACCTTC. Translated, it gives CASSQQQGPGYGYTF.

This clone has at least ten counts. This chain links TRBV29-1 with TRBJ2-1, with D perhaps assigned TRBD1 or TRBD2 (6 bases each). Germline values: CDR1 SQVTM, CDR2 ANQGSEA. The CDR3 is 13 residues long. The V end was cut by 7 bases, the J end by 2 bases, with 12 bases between. The CDR3 reads CSAKGGPYNEQFF. CDR3 in DNA: TGCAGCGCAAAGGGGGGACCCTACAATGAGCAGTTCTTC.

The chain combines TRBV30 with TRBJ2-7; 8 bases fit TRBD1. J gave up 5 bases and V 0 bases, and 9 bases lay outside the gene matches. The CDR3 has 15 residues. Germline V gene sequence: CDR1 GTSNPN, CDR2 SVGIG (reference sequence). The CDR3 nucleotides read TGTGCCTGGAGTGTGGGGACAGGCCTAAGGGACGAGCAGTACTTC. This encodes CAWSVGTGLRDEQYF.

This clone has only a few counts. CDR3 sequence (DNA): TGTGCCAGACAGGACATACGAAGCTCTGGGGCCAACGTCCTGACTTTC. Translating it yields CARQDIRSSGANVLTF. The genes are TRBV2 and TRBJ2-6, with a weak D call TRBD1 (5 bases). V was pared by 9 bases and J by 0 bases, with 15 bases between. Germline V CDR1 and CDR2: SNHLY, FYNNEI. The CDR3 runs 16 residues.

The table lists this clone with a few counts. V and J are TRBV13 and TRBJ2-3, with D uncertain. Germline V lookup: CDR1 PRHDT, CDR2 FYEKMQ (reference sequence). The germline V and J ends were trimmed by 5 bases and 4 bases, with 13 bases remaining between them. The CDR3 loop spans 14 amino acids. For the CDR3, the DNA is TGTGCCAGCAGCCCCCGAGAGGACGCAGATACGCAGTATTTT. Translation gives CASSPREDADTQYF.

This clone has only a few counts. This chain connects TRBV5-1 to TRBJ2-1; 7 positions agree with TRBD2. V lost 2 bases, J lost 2 bases, and 4 bases stayed unmatched. CDR1 and CDR2 (germline): SGHRS, YFSETQ. This CDR3 spans 15 amino acids. The CDR3 DNA reads as TGCGCCAGCAGCTTTGGGAGCGGGGCCTACAATGAGCAGTTCTTC. Translation gives CASSFGSGAYNEQFF.

The chain joins TRBV7-8 to TRBJ1-5; D is uncertain. V gave up 0 bases and J gave up 3 bases, with 3 bases separating them. This CDR3 is 13 amino acids long. Germline CDR1 is SGHVS and CDR2 is FQNEAQ. The DNA of the CDR3 is TGTGCCAGCAGCTTAGCAAACAATCAGCCCCAGCATTTT. It yields the protein CASSLANNQPQHF.